This T cell receptor (beta chain) was observed in a study of shared clonotypes between healthy human individuals. Study overall: Donor ages ranged 18 to 49 years: a couple of women, a few men.

Measured with immunoSEQ multiplex PCR; TCRdb has only the in-frame clones, and not every one. The data hold about 490,000 clones, with about 82% observed a single time. The CDR3 has 14 amino acids. Germline V gene data show CDR1 as MNHNS and CDR2 as SASEGT. The J segment lost 4 bases and the V segment lost 6 bases, leaving 8 bases of the junction unmatched. Healthy HIV-negative adults without recent acute infections or vaccinations served as donors. The sample taken for sequencing was PBMCs. This TCR came from a woman in her 40s in good health. Some clones in this sample may be carry-over from other donors' samples. The rearrangement uses TRBV6-1 and TRBJ1-1, with TRBD1 identical over 7 bases. The CDR3 loop is CASRMTGRFTEAFF. Written as DNA, the CDR3 is TGTGCCAGCAGGATGACAGGGAGATTCACTGAAGCTTTCTTT.